This TCR beta chain originates from a study of T cells after posttransplantation cyclophosphamide. The data were produced by immunoSEQ multiplex PCR, yet TCRdb's version contains in-frame clones alone and is incomplete. This repertoire shows about 50,000 clones, approximately 94% found once; its top ten account for about 3%. To note about this clone: Its antigen is currently unknown.

The study, taken as a whole, reports: TRB overlap between skin or GI tissue T cells and blood was limited. Later blood repertoires were often dominated by clones from the donor CD8+ memory compartment.

The clonotype originates from a woman between 25 and 40 years old in good health and a related stem cell transplant donor. The specimen sequenced was PBMCs.

CDR3 bases: TGTGCCAGCCGGGAGGGATTAGGGCAGCCCCAGCATTTT. Residues: CASREGLGQPQHF. The rearrangement links TRBV28 to TRBJ1-5; D is undetermined. This CDR3 has 13 residues. V was trimmed by 8 bases and J by 7 bases, leaving 15 bases between them. The germline V gene has CDR1 MDHEN and CDR2 SYDVKM.